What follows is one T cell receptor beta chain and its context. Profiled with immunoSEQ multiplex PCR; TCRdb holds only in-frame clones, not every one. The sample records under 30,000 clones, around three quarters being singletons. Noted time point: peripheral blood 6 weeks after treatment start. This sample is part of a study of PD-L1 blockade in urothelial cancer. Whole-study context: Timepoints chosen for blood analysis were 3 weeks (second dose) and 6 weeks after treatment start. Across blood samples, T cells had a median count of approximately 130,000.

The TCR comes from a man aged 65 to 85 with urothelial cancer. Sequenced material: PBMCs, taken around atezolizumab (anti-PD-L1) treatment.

For the CDR3, the DNA is TGCGCCAGCAGCCAAGATTTCCCGGGTTGGAGCGATGAGCAGTTCTTC. It translates to CASSQDFPGWSDEQFF. This rearrangement joins TRBV4-1 to TRBJ2-1; D unclear. Deletions cut 0 bases from V and 8 bases from J, with 17 bases between. This CDR3 has 16 amino acids. Germline loops: CDR1 MGHRA, CDR2 YSYEKL.